This is a list of T cell receptor beta chains from one sample in a study of PD-1 blockade in mismatch repair-deficient tumors. The data were produced by immunoSEQ multiplex PCR, yet TCRdb's version contains in-frame clones alone and is incomplete. The sample lists more than 95,000 clones, 70% to 90% occurring once. The sample here was peripheral blood, taken 44 weeks after starting pembrolizumab. The receptors originated from an adult with mismatch repair-deficient cancer. Each CDR3 is given with its conserved first and last residue. Fields, in order: J gene, D gene, clone size, V gene, CDR3 DNA, CDR3 protein. D genes are given only for firm matches. Size values are once, few and many counts, or a class for expanded clones, and some rows have none.

J gene: TRBJ1-1; D gene: NA; clone size: NA; V gene: TRBV5-5; CDR3 DNA: TGTGCCAGCAGCTTGGAGTTCCCCGCAGAAGCTTTCTTT; CDR3 protein: CASSLEFPAEAFF
J gene: TRBJ2-7; D gene: TRBD1; clone size: NA; V gene: TRBV29-1; CDR3 DNA: TGCAGCGTTGAATCCGGGACAGGGGCCTACGAGCAGTACTTC; CDR3 protein: CSVESGTGAYEQYF
J gene: TRBJ2-5; D gene: NA; clone size: NA; V gene: TRBV5-4; CDR3 DNA: TGTGCCAGCAGCTTGTATAGGCGGGGAGGAGCGGAGACCCAGTACTTC; CDR3 protein: CASSLYRRGGAETQYF
J gene: TRBJ1-2; D gene: NA; clone size: NA; V gene: TRBV6-1; CDR3 DNA: TGTGCCAGCAGTGAAGCGCGGTGGGGGGAATATGGCTACACCTTC; CDR3 protein: CASSEARWGEYGYTF
J gene: TRBJ2-1; D gene: TRBD1; clone size: NA; V gene: TRBV18; CDR3 DNA: TGTGCCAGCTCAGAGAACGACAGGGGTAGCATAGATGAGCAGTTCTTC; CDR3 protein: CASSENDRGSIDEQFF
J gene: TRBJ2-7; D gene: NA; clone size: NA; V gene: TRBV4-1; CDR3 DNA: TGCGCCAGCAGCCAAGAATCCAGTACCTCGGGGGAGCAGTACTTC; CDR3 protein: CASSQESSTSGEQYF
J gene: TRBJ1-4; D gene: NA; clone size: NA; V gene: TRBV5-1; CDR3 DNA: TGCGCCAGCAGCCTGACCGGCAATCCCGCCCTGTCAACTAATGAAAAACTGTTTTTT; CDR3 protein: CASSLTGNPALSTNEKLFF
J gene: TRBJ2-2; D gene: TRBD1; clone size: NA; V gene: TRBV4-3; CDR3 DNA: TGCGCCAGCAGCCACCAGACAGGGGGATGGACCGGGGAGCTGTTTTTT; CDR3 protein: CASSHQTGGWTGELFF
J gene: TRBJ2-7; D gene: TRBD1; clone size: NA; V gene: TRBV6-4; CDR3 DNA: TGTGCCAGCCTACGGGACAGGGCTACCCAGCAGTACTTC; CDR3 protein: CASLRDRATQQYF
J gene: TRBJ2-3; D gene: TRBD2; clone size: NA; V gene: TRBV11-2; CDR3 DNA: TGTGCCAGCAGCAAGACTAGCCCGGACACAGATACGCAGTATTTT; CDR3 protein: CASSKTSPDTDTQYF
J gene: TRBJ1-5; D gene: NA; clone size: few; V gene: TRBV10-3; CDR3 DNA: TGTGCCATCAGTGGGGGTAATGGCAATCAGCCCCAGCATTTT; CDR3 protein: CAISGGNGNQPQHF
J gene: TRBJ2-3; D gene: NA; clone size: NA; V gene: TRBV4-3; CDR3 DNA: TGCGCCAGCAGCCGATATGGACCCGTCGGGACAGATACGCAGTATTTT; CDR3 protein: CASSRYGPVGTDTQYF
J gene: TRBJ2-1; D gene: TRBD2; clone size: NA; V gene: TRBV7-2; CDR3 DNA: TGTGCCAGCAGCTTACGAACAGCGGGAGCTAACAATGAGCAGTTCTTC; CDR3 protein: CASSLRTAGANNEQFF
J gene: TRBJ2-1; D gene: TRBD1; clone size: NA; V gene: TRBV5-1; CDR3 DNA: TGCGCCAGCGCCAAACGGGACAGTTACAATGAGCAGTTCTTC; CDR3 protein: CASAKRDSYNEQFF
J gene: TRBJ2-3; D gene: NA; clone size: NA; V gene: TRBV4-3; CDR3 DNA: TGCGCCAGCAGCCAAGAGGAACCCTTCGATACGCAGTATTTT; CDR3 protein: CASSQEEPFDTQYF
J gene: TRBJ2-1; D gene: TRBD2; clone size: NA; V gene: TRBV10-3; CDR3 DNA: TGTGCCATCAGTGAATATTATGTGGGGGAGGGGTACAATGAGCAGTTCTTC; CDR3 protein: CAISEYYVGEGYNEQFF
J gene: TRBJ2-1; D gene: NA; clone size: NA; V gene: TRBV11-2; CDR3 DNA: TGTGCCAGCAGCTTAATCTCCTACAATGAGCAGTTCTTC; CDR3 protein: CASSLISYNEQFF
J gene: TRBJ1-1; D gene: NA; clone size: NA; V gene: TRBV19; CDR3 DNA: TGTGCCAGTAGTATAGATCGTAAAACAGGGTATCACGCTGAAGCTTTCTTT; CDR3 protein: CASSIDRKTGYHAEAFF
J gene: TRBJ2-5; D gene: NA; clone size: once; V gene: TRBV5-1; CDR3 DNA: TGCGCCAGCAGCTTGGAGGGGCCGACACCAGGGGAGACCCAGTACTTC; CDR3 protein: CASSLEGPTPGETQYF
J gene: TRBJ2-7; D gene: NA; clone size: NA; V gene: TRBV29-1; CDR3 DNA: TGCAGCGTTGAGCTCCGGGGGATGGCGGTCTACGAGCAGTACTTC; CDR3 protein: CSVELRGMAVYEQYF
J gene: TRBJ2-7; D gene: NA; clone size: NA; V gene: TRBV7-2; CDR3 DNA: TGTGCCAGCAGCTTAGTCCGGCGGAGCGACTACGAGCAGTACTTC; CDR3 protein: CASSLVRRSDYEQYF
J gene: TRBJ2-5; D gene: NA; clone size: NA; V gene: TRBV5-4; CDR3 DNA: TGTGCCAGCAGCTTGGGGGGGACACGAGAGACCCAGTACTTC; CDR3 protein: CASSLGGTRETQYF
J gene: TRBJ2-1; D gene: NA; clone size: NA; V gene: TRBV7-9; CDR3 DNA: TGTGCCAGCAGCTTAGGCCTACTTGCCTACAATGAGCAGTTCTTC; CDR3 protein: CASSLGLLAYNEQFF
J gene: TRBJ2-1; D gene: TRBD2; clone size: NA; V gene: TRBV5-4; CDR3 DNA: TGTGCCAGCAGCTTTCTAGCGGGAGGGCCAATTAATGAGCAGTTCTTC; CDR3 protein: CASSFLAGGPINEQFF
J gene: TRBJ2-7; D gene: NA; clone size: NA; V gene: TRBV7-8; CDR3 DNA: TGTGCCAGCAGCTTATACCTGGGGGGGCCCTACGAGCAGTACTTC; CDR3 protein: CASSLYLGGPYEQYF
J gene: TRBJ1-4; D gene: NA; clone size: NA; V gene: TRBV15; CDR3 DNA: TGTGCCACCAGCAGAGATCGGAGAGGGGGGTCGTTTGAAAAACTGTTTTTT; CDR3 protein: CATSRDRRGGSFEKLFF
J gene: TRBJ2-3; D gene: NA; clone size: NA; V gene: TRBV19; CDR3 DNA: TGTGCCAGTAGTATATGGGGAGTAAGCACAGATACGCAGTATTTT; CDR3 protein: CASSIWGVSTDTQYF
J gene: TRBJ2-1; D gene: NA; clone size: few; V gene: TRBV5-6; CDR3 DNA: TGTGCCAGCAGCCATATCGTTGGTTCCTACAATGAGCAGTTCTTC; CDR3 protein: CASSHIVGSYNEQFF
J gene: TRBJ2-1; D gene: NA; clone size: NA; V gene: TRBV7-2; CDR3 DNA: TGTGCCAGCAGCTTTTGGCGCGGGAAAGGCAATGAGCAGTTCTTC; CDR3 protein: CASSFWRGKGNEQFF
J gene: TRBJ1-4; D gene: NA; clone size: NA; V gene: TRBV15; CDR3 DNA: TGTGCCACCAGCAGGGGGGGTGAAAAACTGTTTTTT; CDR3 protein: CATSRGGEKLFF
J gene: TRBJ1-1; D gene: NA; clone size: NA; V gene: TRBV28; CDR3 DNA: TGTGCCAGCAGTACACCGGACAGACGAATGAACACTGAAGCTTTCTTT; CDR3 protein: CASSTPDRRMNTEAFF
J gene: TRBJ2-1; D gene: NA; clone size: NA; V gene: TRBV30; CDR3 DNA: TGTGCCTGGAGTATGGCCCACAATGAGCAGTTCTTC; CDR3 protein: CAWSMAHNEQFF
J gene: TRBJ2-5; D gene: NA; clone size: NA; V gene: TRBV23-1; CDR3 DNA: TGCGCCAGCAGTCCCCGAGGGCAGGGAGAGACCCAGTACTTC; CDR3 protein: CASSPRGQGETQYF
J gene: TRBJ1-1; D gene: NA; clone size: NA; V gene: TRBV15; CDR3 DNA: TGTGCCACCAGCAGATCGGGCACTGAAGCTTTCTTT; CDR3 protein: CATSRSGTEAFF
J gene: TRBJ1-5; D gene: NA; clone size: few; V gene: TRBV9; CDR3 DNA: TGTGCCAGCAGCGAGCACAAGGGTGGGCAGCCCCAGCATTTT; CDR3 protein: CASSEHKGGQPQHF
J gene: TRBJ2-2; D gene: TRBD2; clone size: NA; V gene: TRBV10-3; CDR3 DNA: TGTGCCATCAGCCAGTCAACTAGCGGGAGGCCCGGGGAGCTGTTTTTT; CDR3 protein: CAISQSTSGRPGELFF
J gene: TRBJ1-1; D gene: TRBD1; clone size: NA; V gene: TRBV11-2; CDR3 DNA: TGTGCCAGCCTACCGGGACAGGGGGTTCCATACACTGAAGCTTTCTTT; CDR3 protein: CASLPGQGVPYTEAFF
J gene: TRBJ2-7; D gene: TRBD1; clone size: NA; V gene: TRBV27; CDR3 DNA: TGTGCCAGCAGTTCCAGGGACAGAGACTACGAGCAGTACTTC; CDR3 protein: CASSSRDRDYEQYF
J gene: TRBJ2-7; D gene: NA; clone size: NA; V gene: TRBV5-1; CDR3 DNA: TGCGCCAGCAGGCAGGGGACTACCAAGTACGAGCAGTACTTC; CDR3 protein: CASRQGTTKYEQYF
J gene: TRBJ2-7; D gene: TRBD2; clone size: NA; V gene: TRBV4-3; CDR3 DNA: TGCGCCAGCAGCCCAGAGACTAGCGGACTTACCTACGAGCAGTACTTC; CDR3 protein: CASSPETSGLTYEQYF
J gene: TRBJ2-7; D gene: TRBD1; clone size: NA; V gene: TRBV7-9; CDR3 DNA: TGTGCCAGCAGCCCGTGGGACAGTCACTACGAGCAGTACTTC; CDR3 protein: CASSPWDSHYEQYF
J gene: TRBJ1-5; D gene: TRBD1; clone size: few; V gene: TRBV6-1; CDR3 DNA: TGTGCCAGCAGTGAAGCGAAATGGGACAGGGGGCATAGCAATCAGCCCCAGCATTTT; CDR3 protein: CASSEAKWDRGHSNQPQHF
J gene: TRBJ2-7; D gene: NA; clone size: few; V gene: TRBV7-9; CDR3 DNA: TGTGCCAGCAGTACGGGAGCTTACGAGCAGTACTTC; CDR3 protein: CASSTGAYEQYF
J gene: TRBJ1-5; D gene: NA; clone size: NA; V gene: TRBV6-5; CDR3 DNA: TGTGCCAGCAGTTACTCGAGGGATCAGCCCCAGCATTTT; CDR3 protein: CASSYSRDQPQHF
J gene: TRBJ2-7; D gene: TRBD2; clone size: NA; V gene: TRBV7-2; CDR3 DNA: TGTGCCAGCAGCTTAGGAACTAGCGGCTCCTACGAGCAGTACTTC; CDR3 protein: CASSLGTSGSYEQYF
J gene: TRBJ2-3; D gene: NA; clone size: NA; V gene: TRBV18; CDR3 DNA: TGTGCCAGCTCACCGACGTGGGAGAGCACAGATACGCAGTATTTT; CDR3 protein: CASSPTWESTDTQYF
J gene: TRBJ2-7; D gene: TRBD1; clone size: NA; V gene: TRBV5-8; CDR3 DNA: TGTGCCAGCAGCTGGGGAGGACAGGGGTCCTACGAGCAGTACTTC; CDR3 protein: CASSWGGQGSYEQYF
J gene: TRBJ1-1; D gene: NA; clone size: NA; V gene: TRBV6-6; CDR3 DNA: TGTGCCAGCAGTTGGGGACGGAACACTGAAGCTTTCTTT; CDR3 protein: CASSWGRNTEAFF
J gene: TRBJ2-5; D gene: TRBD1; clone size: NA; V gene: TRBV14; CDR3 DNA: TGTGCCAGCAGCCAAGGTGGGACAGGGGGGAAGACCCAGTACTTC; CDR3 protein: CASSQGGTGGKTQYF
J gene: TRBJ2-6; D gene: TRBD1; clone size: many; V gene: TRBV6-1; CDR3 DNA: TGTGCCAGCAGTGACTCCAGGGGGGGGGCCAACGTCCTGACTTTC; CDR3 protein: CASSDSRGGANVLTF
J gene: TRBJ1-2; D gene: TRBD1; clone size: NA; V gene: TRBV5-1; CDR3 DNA: TGCGCCAGCAGCGGGGGACAGAACTATGGCTACACCTTC; CDR3 protein: CASSGGQNYGYTF
J gene: TRBJ1-4; D gene: TRBD1; clone size: NA; V gene: TRBV7-9; CDR3 DNA: TGTGCCAGCAGCGCGCGGACAGGGCTAGGAGAAAAACTGTTTTTT; CDR3 protein: CASSARTGLGEKLFF
J gene: TRBJ2-7; D gene: TRBD2; clone size: NA; V gene: TRBV19; CDR3 DNA: TGTGCCAGTAGTTCTCGGACTAGCGGGAACTACGAGCAGTACTTC; CDR3 protein: CASSSRTSGNYEQYF
J gene: TRBJ2-7; D gene: TRBD2; clone size: once; V gene: TRBV5-6; CDR3 DNA: TGTGCCAGCAGTAAGCGGGAGGCAAAATCCGAGCAGTACTTC; CDR3 protein: CASSKREAKSEQYF
J gene: TRBJ2-2; D gene: NA; clone size: NA; V gene: TRBV19; CDR3 DNA: TGTGCCAGTAGTTGGACCATTGCGGGGGAGCTGTTTTTT; CDR3 protein: CASSWTIAGELFF